Given below is one TCR beta chain in context. Antigen: not known. This sample stems from a study of cytomegalovirus exposure and HLA in healthy donors. Amplification used 60 Vbeta primers and 13 Jbeta primers. Here immunoSEQ multiplex PCR was the method, and the copy in TCRdb shows in-frame clones only, minus some. The table lists some 180,000 clones, 80% of them singletons, with 2% to 2.5% in the top ten. Findings and caveats of the study: Another analysis was done later, and it associated 15,000 to 20,000 TCR beta sequences with HLA alleles at 0.05 false discovery rate. Some V segments (TRBV6-2 and TRBV6-3 among them) were excluded as indistinguishable.

Germline assignment: CDR1 MRHNA and CDR2 SNTAGT. The junction had 13 bases not matched to a gene; V was cut back by 3 bases and J by 4 bases. The CDR3 is 17 amino acids. Source material: PBMCs. V usage is TRBV6-4 and J usage is TRBJ1-1, with TRBD1 matching over 8 bases. This clonotype was sampled from a male donor in good health and CMV-seronegative. In DNA, the CDR3 is TGTGCCAGCAGTGAGTCCGGGACAGGAACGCGGACCACTGAAGCTTTCTTT. It translates to CASSESGTGTRTTEAFF.